This TCR beta chain was sequenced during a study of CD4 T cells in relation to SARS-CoV-2 and coronaviruses. The unexposed donors gave CD4+ T cells in 2011-2018, prior to COVID-19. Isolation of CD4+ T cells took place after about 9 days in culture. The CDR3 has 17 residues. The junction had 14 bases not matched to a gene; V was cut back by 3 bases and J by 7 bases. Germline V gene data show CDR1 as SGHTA and CDR2 as FQGNSA. Findings of the study overall: Samples before the pandemic and after infection were not matched within any donor.

Points on this clone: What it recognizes is unknown.

Only in-frame clones appear in the TCRdb table, and some are missing; sequencing was by immunoSEQ multiplex PCR. The top ten hold approximately 29% of the sample, which has about 23,000 clones, just over 75% seen once. Source material: CD4+ T cells from PBMCs, cultured in vitro. The sequence was collected from a human donor in good health. The rearrangement links TRBV7-2 to TRBJ1-5; 8 bases are shared with TRBD1. The CDR3 DNA is TGTGCCAGCAGCTTTAGGCCGGTTGGACAGGGACGACAGCCCCAGCATTTT. Protein product: CASSFRPVGQGRQPQHF. Filled out from reference TRBV7-2 and TRBJ1-5, the complete variable domain reads GAGVSQSPSNKVTEKGKDVELRCDPISGHTALYWYRQSLGQGLEFLIYFQGNSAPDKSGLPSDRFSAERTGGSVSTLTIQRTQQEDSAVYLCASSFRPVGQGRQPQHFGDGTRLSIL.